This TCR beta chain came from a study of cytomegalovirus exposure and HLA in healthy donors. V was pared by 3 bases and J by 7 bases, with 5 bases of the junction left unmatched. Germline V gives CDR1 LNHDA, CDR2 SQIVND (reference sequence). The CDR3 length is 14 residues. Study conclusions and caveats: It was found in a later analysis that first-cohort TCR clusters tended to co-occur in the 130 or so validation repertoires.

In the case of this clone: The target antigen is unknown.

Clones were sequenced by immunoSEQ multiplex PCR, and TCRdb holds only the in-frame ones, with some missing. Among 150,000 to 180,000 clones, about 86% were seen once, and the ten largest hold 20% to 25%. This TCR was recovered from a young man in good health and CMV-seropositive. The sample taken for sequencing was PBMCs. The V call is TRBV19, the J call TRBJ2-2, with 7 bases aligning to TRBD2. This chain's CDR3 is CASSMAGEIGELFF. As DNA, the CDR3 is TGTGCCAGTAGTATGGCGGGGGAAATCGGGGAGCTGTTTTTT. The full variable domain, in which reference TRBV19 and TRBJ2-2 provide the parts outside the CDR3, is DGGITQSPKYLFRKEGQNVTLSCEQNLNHDAMYWYRQDPGQGLRLIYYSQIVNDFQKGDIAEGYSVSREKKESFPLTVTSAQKNPTAFYLCASSMAGEIGELFFGEGSRLTVL.